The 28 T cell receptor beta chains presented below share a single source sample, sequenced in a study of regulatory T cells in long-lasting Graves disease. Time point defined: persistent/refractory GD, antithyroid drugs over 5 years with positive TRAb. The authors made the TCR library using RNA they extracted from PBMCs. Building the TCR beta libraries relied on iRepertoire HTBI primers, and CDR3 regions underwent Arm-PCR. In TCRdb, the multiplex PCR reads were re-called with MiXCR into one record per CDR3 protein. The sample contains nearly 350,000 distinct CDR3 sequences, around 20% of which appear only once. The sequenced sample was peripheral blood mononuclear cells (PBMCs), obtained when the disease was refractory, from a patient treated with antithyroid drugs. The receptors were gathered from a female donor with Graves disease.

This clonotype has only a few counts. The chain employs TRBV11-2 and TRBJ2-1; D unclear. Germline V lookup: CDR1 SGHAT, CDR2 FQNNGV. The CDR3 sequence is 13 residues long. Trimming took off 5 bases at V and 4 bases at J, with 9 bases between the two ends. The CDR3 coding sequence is TGTGCCAGCAGCCTACCCAGGTACAATGAGCAGTTCTTC. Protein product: CASSLPRYNEQFF.

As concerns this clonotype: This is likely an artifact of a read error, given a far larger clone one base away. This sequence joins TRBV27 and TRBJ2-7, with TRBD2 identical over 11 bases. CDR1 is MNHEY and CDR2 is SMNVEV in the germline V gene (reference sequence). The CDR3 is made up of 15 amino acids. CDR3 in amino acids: CASSEALAGGFEQCF. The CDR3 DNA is TGTGCCAGCAGTGAAGCTCTAGCGGGAGGCTTCGAGCAGTGCTTC.

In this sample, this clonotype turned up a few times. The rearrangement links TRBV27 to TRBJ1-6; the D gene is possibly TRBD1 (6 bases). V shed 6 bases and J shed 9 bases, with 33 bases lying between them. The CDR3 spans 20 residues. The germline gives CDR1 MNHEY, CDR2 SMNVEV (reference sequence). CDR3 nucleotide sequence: TGTGCCAGCAGCCACTCCATTCGGGGGACATTGGGAATCCCTACTTCACCCCTCCACTTT. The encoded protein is CASSHSIRGTLGIPTSPLHF.

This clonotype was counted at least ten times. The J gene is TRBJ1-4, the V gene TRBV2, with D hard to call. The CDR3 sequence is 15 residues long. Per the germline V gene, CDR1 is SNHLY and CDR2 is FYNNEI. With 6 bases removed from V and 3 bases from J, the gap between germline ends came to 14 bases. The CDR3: CASSPGRAANEKLFF. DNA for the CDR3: TGTGCCAGCAGCCCCGGAAGGGCGGCTAATGAAAAACTGTTTTTT. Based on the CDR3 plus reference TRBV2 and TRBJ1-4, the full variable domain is EPEVTQTPSHQVTQMGQEVILRCVPISNHLYFYWYRQILGQKVEFLVSFYNNEISEKSEIFDDQFSVERPDGSNFTLKIRSTKLEDSAMYFCASSPGRAANEKLFFGSGTQLSVL.

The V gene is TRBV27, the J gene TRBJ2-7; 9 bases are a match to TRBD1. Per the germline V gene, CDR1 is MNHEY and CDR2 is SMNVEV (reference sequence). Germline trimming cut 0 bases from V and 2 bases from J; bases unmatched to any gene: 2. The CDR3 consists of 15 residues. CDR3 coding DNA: TGTGCCAGCAGTTTATCCGGGACAGGGACCTACGAGCAGTACTTC. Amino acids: CASSLSGTGTYEQYF.

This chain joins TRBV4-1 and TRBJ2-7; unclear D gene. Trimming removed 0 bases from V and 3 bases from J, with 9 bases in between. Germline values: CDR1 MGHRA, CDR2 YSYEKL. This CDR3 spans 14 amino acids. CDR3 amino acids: CASSQETVFYEQYF. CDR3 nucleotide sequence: TGCGCCAGCAGCCAAGAAACAGTTTTCTACGAGCAGTACTTC.

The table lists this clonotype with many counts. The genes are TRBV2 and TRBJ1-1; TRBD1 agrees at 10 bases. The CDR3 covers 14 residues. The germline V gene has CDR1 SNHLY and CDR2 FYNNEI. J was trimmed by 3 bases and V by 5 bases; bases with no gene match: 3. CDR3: CASSWDRGDTEAFF. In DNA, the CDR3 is TGTGCCAGCAGTTGGGACAGGGGAGACACTGAAGCTTTCTTT.

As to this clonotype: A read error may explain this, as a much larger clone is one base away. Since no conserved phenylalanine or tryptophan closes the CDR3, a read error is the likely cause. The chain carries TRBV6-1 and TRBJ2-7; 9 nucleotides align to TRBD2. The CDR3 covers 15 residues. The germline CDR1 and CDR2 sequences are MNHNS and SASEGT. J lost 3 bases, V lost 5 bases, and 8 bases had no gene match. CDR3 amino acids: CASSSGLASLYEQYS. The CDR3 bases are TGTGCCAGCAGTAGCGGACTAGCGTCTCTCTACGAGCAGTACTCC.

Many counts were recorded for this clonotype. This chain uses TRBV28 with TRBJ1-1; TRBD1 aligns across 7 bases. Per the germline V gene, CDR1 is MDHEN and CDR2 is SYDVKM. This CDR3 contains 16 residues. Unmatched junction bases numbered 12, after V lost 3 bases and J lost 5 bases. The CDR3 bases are TGTGCCAGCAGTTTGGCCCGAGACAGGGTCGGAACTGAAGCTTTCTTT. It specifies CASSLARDRVGTEAFF.

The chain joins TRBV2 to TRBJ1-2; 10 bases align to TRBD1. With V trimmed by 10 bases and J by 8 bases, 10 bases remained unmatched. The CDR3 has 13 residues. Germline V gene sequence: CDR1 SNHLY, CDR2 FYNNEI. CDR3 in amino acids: CAKIDRGPRGYTF. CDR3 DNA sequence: TGTGCCAAAATAGACAGGGGGCCTCGGGGCTACACCTTC.

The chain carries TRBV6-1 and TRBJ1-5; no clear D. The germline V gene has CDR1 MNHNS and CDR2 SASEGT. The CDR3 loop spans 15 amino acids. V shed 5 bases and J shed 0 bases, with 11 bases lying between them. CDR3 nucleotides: TGTGCCAGCAGTCCACGGGCCCCTAGCAATCAGCCCCAGCATTTT. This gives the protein CASSPRAPSNQPQHF.

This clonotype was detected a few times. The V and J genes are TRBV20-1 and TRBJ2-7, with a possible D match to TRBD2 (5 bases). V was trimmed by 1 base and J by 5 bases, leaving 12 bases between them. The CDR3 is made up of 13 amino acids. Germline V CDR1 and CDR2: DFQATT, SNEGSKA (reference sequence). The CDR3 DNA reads TGCAGTGCTAGAGGAACGGACTGGGACGAGCAGTACTTC. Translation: CSARGTDWDEQYF.

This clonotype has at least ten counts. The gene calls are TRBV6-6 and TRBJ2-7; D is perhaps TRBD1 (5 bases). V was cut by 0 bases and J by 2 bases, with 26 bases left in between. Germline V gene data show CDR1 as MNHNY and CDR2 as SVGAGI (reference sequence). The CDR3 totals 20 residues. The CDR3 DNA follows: TGTGCCAGCAGTTACTCGTCAGGGCCATTCACCCCAAGGGCAACCTACGAGCAGTACTTC. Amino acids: CASSYSSGPFTPRATYEQYF.

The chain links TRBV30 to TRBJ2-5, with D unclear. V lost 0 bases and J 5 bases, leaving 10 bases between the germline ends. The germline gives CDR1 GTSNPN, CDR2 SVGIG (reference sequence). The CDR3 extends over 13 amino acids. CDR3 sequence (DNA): TGTGCCTGGAGTGTATTGATTGGGGAGACCCAGTACTTC. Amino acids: CAWSVLIGETQYF.

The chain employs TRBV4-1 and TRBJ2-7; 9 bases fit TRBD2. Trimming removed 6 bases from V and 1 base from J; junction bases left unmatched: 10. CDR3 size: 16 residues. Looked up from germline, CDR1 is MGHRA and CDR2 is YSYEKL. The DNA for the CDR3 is TGCGCCAGCAGACTCACGATAGCGGGAGATTCCTACGAGCAGTACTTC. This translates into CASRLTIAGDSYEQYF.

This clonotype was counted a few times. CDR3 region: CSARPRTGANYGYTF. The CDR3 DNA reads TGCAGTGCTAGACCAAGGACAGGGGCTAACTATGGCTACACCTTC. The genes are TRBV20-1 and TRBJ1-2; 9 bases are shared with TRBD1. Unmatched junction bases numbered 4, after V lost 2 bases and J lost 0 bases. In germline, CDR1 is DFQATT, CDR2 SNEGSKA (reference sequence). The CDR3 covers 15 residues.

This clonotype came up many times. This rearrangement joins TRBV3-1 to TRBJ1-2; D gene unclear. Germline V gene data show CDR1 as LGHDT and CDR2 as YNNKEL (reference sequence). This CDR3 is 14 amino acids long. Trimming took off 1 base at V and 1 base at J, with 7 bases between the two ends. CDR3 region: CASSQVGGNYGYTF. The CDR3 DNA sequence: TGTGCCAGCAGCCAAGTGGGCGGTAACTATGGCTACACCTTC.

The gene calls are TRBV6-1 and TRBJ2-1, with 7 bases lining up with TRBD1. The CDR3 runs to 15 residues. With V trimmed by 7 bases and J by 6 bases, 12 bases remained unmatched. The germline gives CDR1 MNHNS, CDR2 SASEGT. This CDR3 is CASNRQGVPINEQFF. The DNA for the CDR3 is TGTGCCAGCAACCGACAGGGTGTCCCTATCAATGAGCAGTTCTTC.

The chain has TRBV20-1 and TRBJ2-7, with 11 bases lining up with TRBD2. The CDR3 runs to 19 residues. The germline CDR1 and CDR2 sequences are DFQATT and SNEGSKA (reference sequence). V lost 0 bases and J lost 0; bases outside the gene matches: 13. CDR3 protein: CSARDEWLAGGPSSYEQYF. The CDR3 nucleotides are TGCAGTGCTAGAGATGAGTGGCTAGCGGGAGGCCCCAGCTCCTACGAGCAGTACTTC.

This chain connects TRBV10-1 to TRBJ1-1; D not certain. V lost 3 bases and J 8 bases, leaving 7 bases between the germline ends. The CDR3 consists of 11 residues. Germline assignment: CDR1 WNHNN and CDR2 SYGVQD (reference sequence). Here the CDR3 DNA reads TGCGCCAGCAGTGACGGGGAGGAAGCTTTCTTT. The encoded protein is CASSDGEEAFF.

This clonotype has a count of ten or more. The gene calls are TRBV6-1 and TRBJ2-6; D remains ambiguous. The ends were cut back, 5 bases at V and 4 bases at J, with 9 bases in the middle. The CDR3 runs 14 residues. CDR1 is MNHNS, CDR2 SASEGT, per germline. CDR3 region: CASSRSAGANVLTF. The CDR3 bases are TGTGCCAGCAGTCGCTCCGCCGGGGCCAACGTCCTGACTTTC.

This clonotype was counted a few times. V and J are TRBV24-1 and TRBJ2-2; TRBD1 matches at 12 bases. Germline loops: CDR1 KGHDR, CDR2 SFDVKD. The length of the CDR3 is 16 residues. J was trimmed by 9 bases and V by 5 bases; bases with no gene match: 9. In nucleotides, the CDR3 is TGTGCCACCAGTGCCAGGGGACAGGGGGCGACCTGGGAGCTGTTTTTT. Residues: CATSARGQGATWELFF.

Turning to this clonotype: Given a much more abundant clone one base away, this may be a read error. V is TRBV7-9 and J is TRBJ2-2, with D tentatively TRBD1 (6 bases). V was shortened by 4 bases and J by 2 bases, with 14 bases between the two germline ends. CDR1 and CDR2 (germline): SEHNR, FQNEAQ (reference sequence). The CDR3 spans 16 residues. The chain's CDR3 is CASSSIQGPNTGELFF. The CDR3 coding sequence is TGTGCCAGCAGCTCCATACAGGGCCCTAACACCGGGGAGCTGTTTTTT. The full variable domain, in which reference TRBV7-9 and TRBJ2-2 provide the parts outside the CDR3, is DTGVSQNPRHKITKRGQNVTFRCDPISEHNRLYWYRQTLGQGPEFLTYFQNEAQLEKSRLLSDRFSAERPKGSFSTLEIQRTEQGDSAMYLCASSSIQGPNTGELFFGEGSRLTVL.

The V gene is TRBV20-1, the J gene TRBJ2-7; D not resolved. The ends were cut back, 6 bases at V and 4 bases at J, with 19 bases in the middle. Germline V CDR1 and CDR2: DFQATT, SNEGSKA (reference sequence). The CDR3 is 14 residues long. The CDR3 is CSAAAPTLRYEQYF. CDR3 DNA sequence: TGCAGTGCCGCAGCCCCTACCCTCAGGTACGAGCAGTACTTC.

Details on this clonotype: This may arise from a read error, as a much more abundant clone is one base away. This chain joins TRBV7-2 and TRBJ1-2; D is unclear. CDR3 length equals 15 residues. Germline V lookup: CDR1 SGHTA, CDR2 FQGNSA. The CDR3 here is CASSLRNAITYGYAF. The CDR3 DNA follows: TGTGCCAGCAGCTTACGCAACGCCATCACATATGGCTACGCCTTC.

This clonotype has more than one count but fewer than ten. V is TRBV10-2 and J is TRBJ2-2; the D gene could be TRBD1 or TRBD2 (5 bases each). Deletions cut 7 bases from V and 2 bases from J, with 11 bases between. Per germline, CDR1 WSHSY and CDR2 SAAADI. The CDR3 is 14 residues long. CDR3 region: CASTGTQNTGELFF. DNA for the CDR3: TGCGCCAGCACCGGGACCCAAAACACCGGGGAGCTGTTTTTT.

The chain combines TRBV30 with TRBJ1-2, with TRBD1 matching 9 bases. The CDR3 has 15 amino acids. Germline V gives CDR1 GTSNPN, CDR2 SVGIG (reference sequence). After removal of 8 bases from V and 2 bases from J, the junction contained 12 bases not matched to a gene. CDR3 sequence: CARALDRGKNYGYTF. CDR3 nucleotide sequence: TGTGCCAGGGCCCTGGACAGGGGAAAGAACTATGGCTACACCTTC.

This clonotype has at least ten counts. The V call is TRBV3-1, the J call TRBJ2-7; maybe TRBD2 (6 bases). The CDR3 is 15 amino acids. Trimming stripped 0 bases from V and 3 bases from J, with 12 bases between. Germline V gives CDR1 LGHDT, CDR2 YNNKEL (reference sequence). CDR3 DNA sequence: TGTGCCAGCAGCCAAGATCAGGGACTGATCTACGAGCAGTACTTC. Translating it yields CASSQDQGLIYEQYF.